The clone carrying this TCR beta chain was observed a single time. The V gene's germline CDR1 is MDHEN and CDR2 SYDVKM. This CDR3 contains 12 residues. V shed 7 bases and J shed 8 bases, with 12 bases lying between them. These data originate in a study of blood T cell repertoires in COVID-19. Authors' processing steps: It was from reference gene primer amplification that nucleated cell counts were estimated. Some clones are missing from TCRdb's copy, which holds only in-frame ones; the method was immunoSEQ multiplex PCR. Clonal size and the V and J genes are those of that table, whereas D and trimming came from the DNA. The data contain some 190,000 clones, around 80% of them seen just once; the ten biggest clones take up 7.8%. A Seattle source enrolled patients during active infection and followed them longitudinally.

This chain links TRBV28 with TRBJ1-5; D not certain. Material: peripheral blood. This TCR came from a woman aged 55-75 years with COVID-19, enrolled during active disease. The CDR3 DNA sequence: TGTGCCAGCACCCAAGCGCTAGAGCCCCAGCATTTT. Translating gives CASTQALEPQHF.